The clone carrying this T cell receptor beta chain has more than one count but fewer than ten. Its antigen is unidentified. TCRdb analysed the 5' RACE reads with MiXCR anew, one entry per CDR3 protein. The table has 150,000 or so distinct CDR3 sequences, around a tenth seen once. This entry comes from a study of T-cell memory formation after mild COVID-19. Whole-study findings and limits: Within pre-infection memory, some responding clones were found, suggesting cross-reactive memory joined. Clones shrinking from day 15 to 85 showed even CD4/CD8 mixes; later expanders tilted CD4+.

Germline lookup yields CDR1 SEHNR and CDR2 FQNEAQ (reference sequence). The CDR3 covers 13 residues. Trimming left V 6 bases short and J 6 bases short, with 11 bases between. The chain employs TRBV7-9 and TRBJ2-2; D gene ambiguous. The receptor was derived from a man in his late teens or twenties who had mild COVID-19 (a few samples of this study predate the infection). Cell type and time point are not known. The sample comprised PBMCs or a T cell subset sorted from them (not recorded which). CDR3: CASSVPGAGELFF. The CDR3 nucleotides are TGTGCCAGCAGTGTCCCGGGTGCCGGGGAGCTGTTTTTT.